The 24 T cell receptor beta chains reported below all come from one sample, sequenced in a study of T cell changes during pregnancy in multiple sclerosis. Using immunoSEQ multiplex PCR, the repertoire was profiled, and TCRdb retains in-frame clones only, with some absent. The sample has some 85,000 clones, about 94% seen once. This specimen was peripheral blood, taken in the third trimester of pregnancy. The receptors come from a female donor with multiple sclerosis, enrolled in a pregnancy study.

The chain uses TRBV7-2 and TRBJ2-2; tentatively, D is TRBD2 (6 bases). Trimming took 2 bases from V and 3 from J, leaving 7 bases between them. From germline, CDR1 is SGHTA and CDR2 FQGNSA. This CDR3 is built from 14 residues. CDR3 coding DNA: TGTGCCAGCAGCTTACGGGGGTACACCGGGGAGCTGTTTTTT. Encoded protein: CASSLRGYTGELFF.

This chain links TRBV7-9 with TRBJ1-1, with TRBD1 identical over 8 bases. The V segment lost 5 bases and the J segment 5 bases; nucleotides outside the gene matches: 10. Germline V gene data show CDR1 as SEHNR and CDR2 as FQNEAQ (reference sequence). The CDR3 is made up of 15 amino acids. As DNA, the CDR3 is TGTGCCAGCAGCCCAGGACAGGGCCGGGATACTGAAGCTTTCTTT. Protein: CASSPGQGRDTEAFF.

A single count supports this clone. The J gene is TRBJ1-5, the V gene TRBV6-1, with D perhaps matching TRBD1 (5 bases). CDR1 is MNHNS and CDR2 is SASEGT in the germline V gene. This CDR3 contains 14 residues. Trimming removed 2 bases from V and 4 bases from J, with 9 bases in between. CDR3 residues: CASSEQGGNQPQHF. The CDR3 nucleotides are TGTGCCAGCAGTGAACAGGGTGGTAATCAGCCCCAGCATTTT.

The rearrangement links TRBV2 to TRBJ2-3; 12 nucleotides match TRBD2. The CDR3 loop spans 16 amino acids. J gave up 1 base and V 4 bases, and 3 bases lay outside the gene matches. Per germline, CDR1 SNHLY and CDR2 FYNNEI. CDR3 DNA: TGTGCCAGCAGTGCCCGGACTAGCGGGGGCACAGATACGCAGTATTTT. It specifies CASSARTSGGTDTQYF.

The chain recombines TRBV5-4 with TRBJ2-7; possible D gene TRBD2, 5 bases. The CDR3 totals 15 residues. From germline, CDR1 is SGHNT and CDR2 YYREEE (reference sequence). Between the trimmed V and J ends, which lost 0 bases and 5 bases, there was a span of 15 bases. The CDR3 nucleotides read TGTGCCAGCAGCTTGGCCGGGGTCTTCGTCCACGAGCAGTACTTC. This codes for CASSLAGVFVHEQYF.

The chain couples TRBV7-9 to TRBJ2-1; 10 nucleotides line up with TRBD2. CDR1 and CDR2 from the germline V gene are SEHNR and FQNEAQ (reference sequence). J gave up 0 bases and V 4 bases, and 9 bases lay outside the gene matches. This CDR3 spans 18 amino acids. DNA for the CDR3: TGTGCCAGCAGCTCGATCCCTTCTAGCGGGAGCTCCTACAATGAGCAGTTCTTC. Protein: CASSSIPSSGSSYNEQFF.

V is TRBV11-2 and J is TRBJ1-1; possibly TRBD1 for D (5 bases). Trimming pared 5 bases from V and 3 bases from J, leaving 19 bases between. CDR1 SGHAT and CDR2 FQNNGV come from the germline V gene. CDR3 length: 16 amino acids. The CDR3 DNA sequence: TGTGCCAGCAGCCGAACCTCCAGGGTTGGGGACACTGAAGCTTTCTTT. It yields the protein CASSRTSRVGDTEAFF.

The CDR3 DNA follows: TGTGCCAGCAGAACGGTCCCCCCCGAGCAGTACTTC. Protein: CASRTVPPEQYF. This chain connects TRBV2 to TRBJ2-7, with unresolved D. V was trimmed by 6 bases and J by 6 bases, leaving 12 bases between them. The germline gives CDR1 SNHLY, CDR2 FYNNEI. The CDR3 sequence is 12 residues long.

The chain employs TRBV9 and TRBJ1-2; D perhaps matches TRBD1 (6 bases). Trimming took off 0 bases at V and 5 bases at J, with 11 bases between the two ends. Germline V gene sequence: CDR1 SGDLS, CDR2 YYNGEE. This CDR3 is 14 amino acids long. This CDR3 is CASSVAPDSYGYTF. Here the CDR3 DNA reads TGTGCCAGCAGCGTAGCCCCGGACAGTTATGGCTACACCTTC.

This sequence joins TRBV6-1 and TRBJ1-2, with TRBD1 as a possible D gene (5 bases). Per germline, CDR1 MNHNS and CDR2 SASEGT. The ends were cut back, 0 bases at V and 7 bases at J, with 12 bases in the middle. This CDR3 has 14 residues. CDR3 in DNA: TGTGCCAGCAGTGAAGCCTTAGGGGCGCGTGGCTACACCTTC. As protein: CASSEALGARGYTF.

The CDR3 region is CASSPGWGEQPQHF. The CDR3, as DNA: TGTGCCAGCAGTCCAGGGTGGGGTGAGCAGCCCCAGCATTTT. The genes are TRBV27 and TRBJ1-5; D perhaps matches TRBD1 (5 bases). Trimming cost V 5 bases and J 7 bases, with 15 bases left between them. CDR1 is MNHEY and CDR2 is SMNVEV in the germline V gene (reference sequence). This CDR3 has 14 amino acids.

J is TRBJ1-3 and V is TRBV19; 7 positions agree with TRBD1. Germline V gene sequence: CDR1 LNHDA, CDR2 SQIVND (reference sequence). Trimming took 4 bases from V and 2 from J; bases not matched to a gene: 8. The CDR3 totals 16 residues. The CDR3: CASSNHRGKTGNTIYF. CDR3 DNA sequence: TGTGCCAGTAGTAACCACAGGGGAAAAACTGGAAACACCATATATTTT.

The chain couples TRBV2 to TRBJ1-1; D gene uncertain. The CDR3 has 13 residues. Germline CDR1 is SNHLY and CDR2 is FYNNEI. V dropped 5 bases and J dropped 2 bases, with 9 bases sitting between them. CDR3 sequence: CASSMGRNTEAFF. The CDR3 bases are TGTGCCAGCAGTATGGGCCGTAACACTGAAGCTTTCTTT.

The CDR3 bases are TGCGCCAGTCGGGACAACCTCGAGCAGTACTTC. It encodes CASRDNLEQYF. This chain links TRBV10-2 with TRBJ2-7, with D possibly matching TRBD1 (6 bases). Trimming removed 9 bases from V and 6 bases from J, with 12 bases in between. The germline CDR1 and CDR2 sequences are WSHSY and SAAADI. The CDR3 has 11 amino acids.

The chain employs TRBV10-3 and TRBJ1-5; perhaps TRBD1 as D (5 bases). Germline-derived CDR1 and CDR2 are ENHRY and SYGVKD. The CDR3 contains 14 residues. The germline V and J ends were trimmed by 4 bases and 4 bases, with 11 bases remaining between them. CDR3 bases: TGTGCCATCAGTGTCGGAGGGGATAATCAGCCCCAGCATTTT. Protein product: CAISVGGDNQPQHF.

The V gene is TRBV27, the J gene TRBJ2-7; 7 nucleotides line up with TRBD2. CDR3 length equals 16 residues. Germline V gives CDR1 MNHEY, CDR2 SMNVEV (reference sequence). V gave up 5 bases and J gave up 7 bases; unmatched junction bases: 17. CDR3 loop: CASSATGTIPSGEQYF. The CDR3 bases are TGTGCCAGCAGTGCAACCGGGACTATCCCCTCGGGGGAGCAGTACTTC.

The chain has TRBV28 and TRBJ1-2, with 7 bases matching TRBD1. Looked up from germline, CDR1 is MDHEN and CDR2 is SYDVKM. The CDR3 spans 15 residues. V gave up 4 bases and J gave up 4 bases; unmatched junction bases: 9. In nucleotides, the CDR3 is TGTGCCAGCAGTTACACAGGGGCGAACGCCTATGGCTACACCTTC. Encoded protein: CASSYTGANAYGYTF.

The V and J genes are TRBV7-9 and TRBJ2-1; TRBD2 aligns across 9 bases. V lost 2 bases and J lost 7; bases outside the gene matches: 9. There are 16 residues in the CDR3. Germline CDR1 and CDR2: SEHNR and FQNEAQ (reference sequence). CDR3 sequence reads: CASSLFGTSGWNEQFF. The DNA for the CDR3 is TGTGCCAGCAGCTTATTCGGCACTAGCGGGTGGAATGAGCAGTTCTTC. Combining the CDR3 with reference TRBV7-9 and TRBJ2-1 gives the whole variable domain DTGVSQNPRHKITKRGQNVTFRCDPISEHNRLYWYRQTLGQGPEFLTYFQNEAQLEKSRLLSDRFSAERPKGSFSTLEIQRTEQGDSAMYLCASSLFGTSGWNEQFFGPGTRLTVL.

The CDR3 reads CASSPLTYEQYF. CDR3 nucleotides: TGTGCCAGCAGCCCTTTAACCTACGAGCAGTACTTC. The chain couples TRBV5-8 to TRBJ2-7, with D unclear. The CDR3 is made up of 12 amino acids. Germline V CDR1 and CDR2: SGHTS, YDEGEE. V was cut by 4 bases and J by 2 bases, with 7 bases left in between.

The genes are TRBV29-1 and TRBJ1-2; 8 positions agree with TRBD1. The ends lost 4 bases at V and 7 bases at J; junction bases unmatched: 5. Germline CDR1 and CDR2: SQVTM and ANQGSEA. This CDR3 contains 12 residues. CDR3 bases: TGCAGCGTTGCCGGGACAGGTTTTGGCTACACCTTC. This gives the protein CSVAGTGFGYTF.

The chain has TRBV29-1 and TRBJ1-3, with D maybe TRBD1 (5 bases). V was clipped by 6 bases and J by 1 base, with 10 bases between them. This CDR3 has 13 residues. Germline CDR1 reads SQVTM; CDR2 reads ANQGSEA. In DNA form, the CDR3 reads TGCAGCGTAGATGCAGGGTCTGGAAACACCATATATTTT. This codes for CSVDAGSGNTIYF.

The CDR3 DNA is TGCGCCAGCACCTCCGGACAGGGGAGAGTTAGGGAGCAGTACTTC. Encoded protein: CASTSGQGRVREQYF. The V call is TRBV10-2, the J call TRBJ2-7, with TRBD1 matching 9 bases. Germline trimming cut 7 bases from V and 7 bases from J; bases unmatched to any gene: 14. The CDR3 is 15 amino acids. Germline CDR1 reads WSHSY; CDR2 reads SAAADI.

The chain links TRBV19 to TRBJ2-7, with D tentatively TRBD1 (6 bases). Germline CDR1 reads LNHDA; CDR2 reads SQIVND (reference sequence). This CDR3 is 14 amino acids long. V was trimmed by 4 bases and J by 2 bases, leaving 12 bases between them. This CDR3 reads CASSSPGETYEQYF. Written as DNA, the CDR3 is TGTGCCAGTAGTAGTCCAGGGGAAACCTACGAGCAGTACTTC.

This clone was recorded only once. For the CDR3, the DNA is TGCGCCAGCAGCCACGACAGTGGAGCTAACTATGGCTACACCTTC. It codes for CASSHDSGANYGYTF. The V and J genes are TRBV4-1 and TRBJ1-2, with a tentative D call TRBD1 (5 bases). Trimming removed 3 bases from V and 0 bases from J, with 11 bases in between. The CDR3 length is 15 residues. Looked up from germline, CDR1 is MGHRA and CDR2 is YSYEKL.